Presented here are 30 T cell receptor beta chains from one specimen sequenced in a study of PD-L1 blockade in urothelial cancer. Described time point: pretreatment peripheral blood. Profiled with immunoSEQ multiplex PCR; TCRdb holds only in-frame clones, not every one. The sample consists of 30,000 to 40,000 clones, approximately 89% of them appearing once. The specimen was PBMCs, collected around atezolizumab (anti-PD-L1) treatment. These receptors originate from a woman aged 55 to 70 with urothelial cancer.

The rearrangement links TRBV10-1 to TRBJ2-2; no reliable D call. V dropped 5 bases and J dropped 3 bases, with 10 bases sitting between them. The germline gives CDR1 WNHNN, CDR2 SYGVQD (reference sequence). The CDR3 totals 14 residues. The CDR3 protein is CASSPSLDTGELFF. Here the CDR3 DNA reads TGCGCCAGCAGTCCCTCTCTAGACACCGGGGAGCTGTTTTTT.

In its sample, this clone is medium-sized. DNA of the CDR3: TGTGCCACAGGGGACGGGTACGAGCAGTACTTC. Its protein product is CATGDGYEQYF. J is TRBJ2-7 and V is TRBV10-3; weak D call: TRBD1 (6 bases). Trimming shortened V by 10 bases and J by 4 bases, and 11 bases separated the two germline ends. CDR3 length equals 11 residues. The germline V gene encodes CDR1 ENHRY and CDR2 SYGVKD.

The rearrangement uses TRBV5-5 and TRBJ1-2; TRBD1 agrees at 7 bases. V gave up 4 bases and J gave up 8 bases; unmatched junction bases: 14. This CDR3 is 15 amino acids long. Germline CDR1 and CDR2: SGHKS and YYEKEE (reference sequence). This CDR3 reads CASSPNRQGLGGYTF. As DNA, the CDR3 is TGTGCCAGCAGCCCGAACAGACAGGGATTAGGAGGCTACACCTTC.

The chain carries TRBV30 and TRBJ2-7; D is perhaps TRBD2 (6 bases). Looked up from germline, CDR1 is GTSNPN and CDR2 is SVGIG (reference sequence). Deletions cut 5 bases from V and 2 bases from J, with 13 bases between. This CDR3 contains 13 residues. The CDR3 DNA is TGTGCCTGGGGCCCGGGACTCGCCTACGAGCAGTACTTC. Protein product: CAWGPGLAYEQYF. The variable domain in full, with the rest retrieved from reference TRBV30 and TRBJ2-7, is SQTIHQWPATLVQPVGSPLSLECTVEGTSNPNLYWYRQAAGRGLQLLFYSVGIGQISSEVPQNLSASRPQDRQFILSSKKLLLSDSGFYLCAWGPGLAYEQYFGPGTRLTVT.

The chain employs TRBV28 and TRBJ1-4, with 9 bases matching TRBD1. Germline V gives CDR1 MDHEN, CDR2 SYDVKM. V gave up 11 bases and J gave up 5 bases; unmatched junction bases: 12. The length of the CDR3 is 15 residues. The CDR3 spells CASHDRGQGNEKLFF. The CDR3 region has the DNA TGTGCCTCTCATGATCGGGGACAGGGAAATGAAAAACTGTTTTTT.

The CDR3, as DNA: TGTGCCAGCAGACTACAGGGGCTAGGGCTCTCTGGGGCCAACGTCCTGACTTTC. As protein: CASRLQGLGLSGANVLTF. The rearrangement joins TRBV28 to TRBJ2-6, with TRBD1 identical over 7 bases. CDR1 MDHEN and CDR2 SYDVKM come from the germline V gene. The V segment lost 6 bases and the J segment 0 bases; nucleotides outside the gene matches: 11. The CDR3 is 18 amino acids.

This chain links TRBV11-2 with TRBJ2-7; 10 nucleotides line up with TRBD2. CDR1 and CDR2 (germline): SGHAT, FQNNGV. V was clipped by 1 base and J by 5 bases; unmatched bases: 8. The CDR3 loop spans 16 amino acids. CDR3 residues: CASSLGGSGRLNEQYF. CDR3 coding DNA: TGTGCCAGCAGCTTAGGGGGTAGCGGGAGGTTAAACGAGCAGTACTTC.

V is TRBV19 and J is TRBJ2-1; D not resolved. The CDR3 is 16 amino acids. Germline assignment: CDR1 LNHDA and CDR2 SQIVND (reference sequence). Trimming removed 5 bases at V and 6 bases at J, with 20 bases between. CDR3 nucleotides: TGTGCCAGTAGTCCGACCCCGTCGGGTGTCAGCAATGAGCAGTTCTTC. This translates into CASSPTPSGVSNEQFF.

The chain combines TRBV5-4 with TRBJ2-3; 9 bases align to TRBD1. This CDR3 is 16 amino acids long. Looked up from germline, CDR1 is SGHNT and CDR2 is YYREEE (reference sequence). Trimming at V came to 4 bases and at J to 4 bases, leaving 10 bases not matched to a gene. The CDR3 nucleotides are TGTGCCAGCAGCCCAGCCCCGGGACAGGGCGCAGATACGCAGTATTTT. Translated, it gives CASSPAPGQGADTQYF.

The chain recombines TRBV7-9 with TRBJ2-3, with 8 bases identical to TRBD2. V gave up 2 bases and J gave up 2 bases; unmatched junction bases: 6. There are 16 residues in the CDR3. The V gene's germline CDR1 is SEHNR and CDR2 FQNEAQ (reference sequence). The CDR3 nucleotides are TGTGCCAGCAGCTTATACGTCGGGAGGGACACAGATACGCAGTATTTT. Its translation is CASSLYVGRDTDTQYF.

This clone occurred a few times. The CDR3 nucleotides read TGTGCCAGCAGTCCCTACACCGGGGAGCTGTTTTTT. Amino acids: CASSPYTGELFF. This chain joins TRBV2 and TRBJ2-2; D is undetermined. CDR1 SNHLY and CDR2 FYNNEI come from the germline V gene. This CDR3 is built from 12 residues. The V end was cut by 5 bases, the J end by 3 bases, with 4 bases between. Filled out from reference TRBV2 and TRBJ2-2, the complete variable domain reads EPEVTQTPSHQVTQMGQEVILRCVPISNHLYFYWYRQILGQKVEFLVSFYNNEISEKSEIFDDQFSVERPDGSNFTLKIRSTKLEDSAMYFCASSPYTGELFFGEGSRLTVL.

V is TRBV5-4 and J is TRBJ2-3; 7 positions agree with TRBD2. The V and J ends lost 5 bases and 2 bases, in that order; junction bases with no gene match: 8. CDR3 length equals 15 residues. The germline gives CDR1 SGHNT, CDR2 YYREEE (reference sequence). The CDR3 DNA reads TGTGCCAGCAGTTCCCTAGCGGAGATCACAGATACGCAGTATTTT. This translates into CASSSLAEITDTQYF.

The chain combines TRBV4-2 with TRBJ1-2; D gene unclear. CDR3 size: 14 residues. Germline-derived CDR1 and CDR2 are LGHNA and YNFKEQ. Trimming shortened V by 1 base and J by 4 bases, and 10 bases separated the two germline ends. CDR3 bases: TGTGCCAGCAGCCAAGGATCAGGTCCCTATGGCTACACCTTC. Its translation is CASSQGSGPYGYTF.

The sample holds one count of this clone. The rearrangement links TRBV6-5 to TRBJ2-7, with 8 nucleotides matching TRBD2. The CDR3 contains 15 residues. V shed 0 bases and J 2 bases; nucleotides not matched to a gene: 3. Per germline, CDR1 MNHEY and CDR2 SVGAGI. The CDR3 region has the DNA TGTGCCAGCAGTTACTCGACTAGCGTTACCTACGAGCAGTACTTC. Its translation is CASSYSTSVTYEQYF.

V gene TRBV7-2 combines with J gene TRBJ1-2, with 8 bases matching TRBD1. The CDR3 sequence is 16 residues long. From germline, CDR1 is SGHTA and CDR2 FQGNSA. Trimming removed 1 base from V and 5 bases from J; junction bases left unmatched: 9. CDR3 protein: CASSLEVGQGAYGYTF. The CDR3 nucleotides are TGTGCCAGCAGCTTAGAGGTTGGCCAGGGGGCGTATGGCTACACCTTC. The full variable domain, in which reference TRBV7-2 and TRBJ1-2 provide the parts outside the CDR3, is GAGVSQSPSNKVTEKGKDVELRCDPISGHTALYWYRQSLGQGLEFLIYFQGNSAPDKSGLPSDRFSAERTGGSVSTLTIQRTQQEDSAVYLCASSLEVGQGAYGYTFGSGTRLTVV.

The chain links TRBV29-1 to TRBJ2-7; 9 bases match TRBD2. Germline V CDR1 and CDR2: SQVTM, ANQGSEA. CDR3 length equals 15 residues. V trimming: 5 bases; J trimming: 3 bases; junction bases outside the gene matches: 11. The CDR3 here is CSVTGRASGDYEQYF. The CDR3 DNA sequence: TGCAGCGTTACGGGGCGGGCTAGCGGGGACTACGAGCAGTACTTC.

CDR3 coding DNA: TGTGCCATCAGTGAGTCGTCAACTAGCGGGAGTGTGGACGAGCAGTACTTC. It encodes CAISESSTSGSVDEQYF. The chain carries TRBV10-3 and TRBJ2-7; TRBD2 aligns across 11 bases. Germline assignment: CDR1 ENHRY and CDR2 SYGVKD. With V trimmed by 0 bases and J by 5 bases, 9 bases remained unmatched. This CDR3 spans 17 amino acids.

This sequence joins TRBV29-1 and TRBJ2-1; D may be TRBD2 (5 bases). The V end was cut by 3 bases, the J end by 9 bases, with 21 bases between. CDR3 size: 15 residues. CDR1 SQVTM and CDR2 ANQGSEA come from the germline V gene. The CDR3 coding sequence is TGCAGCGTTGAGGGCAGACCGAACGGGGTCGGTGAGCAGTTCTTC. Its translation: CSVEGRPNGVGEQFF.

This clone was detected only once. The V and J genes are TRBV2 and TRBJ1-2, with TRBD1 matching 10 bases. Germline V gene sequence: CDR1 SNHLY, CDR2 FYNNEI. Trimming at V came to 5 bases and at J to 0 bases, leaving 3 bases not matched to a gene. The CDR3 spans 15 residues. The CDR3 sequence: CASSRTGGANYGYTF. In DNA, the CDR3 is TGTGCCAGCAGTCGGACAGGGGGAGCTAACTATGGCTACACCTTC.

The chain links TRBV7-9 to TRBJ2-3; tentatively, D is TRBD1 (8 bases). Germline V gene data show CDR1 as SEHNR and CDR2 as FQNEAQ (reference sequence). Trimming took 5 bases from V and 6 from J, leaving 21 bases between them. CDR3 length: 16 amino acids. CDR3 sequence (DNA): TGTGCCAGCAGCCCAGGGACAGGTACTAGCGTGGATACGCAGTATTTT. It specifies CASSPGTGTSVDTQYF.

This chain uses TRBV4-2 with TRBJ2-6; no reliable D call. The V end was cut by 0 bases, the J end by 4 bases, with 7 bases between. The CDR3 is made up of 15 amino acids. Germline V gene sequence: CDR1 LGHNA, CDR2 YNFKEQ. CDR3 nucleotide sequence: TGTGCCAGCAGCCAAGATGAACTAGGGGCCAACGTCCTGACTTTC. This translates into CASSQDELGANVLTF.

This clone showed up just a few times. The V gene is TRBV19, the J gene TRBJ2-1; TRBD2 matches at 12 bases. The CDR3 spans 18 residues. Germline V gene data show CDR1 as LNHDA and CDR2 as SQIVND (reference sequence). With 5 bases clipped from V and 7 bases from J, the junction kept 15 bases outside the gene matches. The chain's CDR3 is CASSVGQPGLAGPNEQFF. CDR3 bases: TGTGCCAGTAGTGTCGGACAGCCGGGACTAGCGGGTCCTAATGAGCAGTTCTTC. Combining the CDR3 with reference TRBV19 and TRBJ2-1 gives the whole variable domain DGGITQSPKYLFRKEGQNVTLSCEQNLNHDAMYWYRQDPGQGLRLIYYSQIVNDFQKGDIAEGYSVSREKKESFPLTVTSAQKNPTAFYLCASSVGQPGLAGPNEQFFGPGTRLTVL.

This sequence joins TRBV9 and TRBJ2-7; perhaps TRBD1 as D (6 bases). Germline V gene sequence: CDR1 SGDLS, CDR2 YYNGEE. This CDR3 spans 15 amino acids. V was shortened by 0 bases and J by 1 base, with 11 bases between the two germline ends. The CDR3 DNA reads TGTGCCAGCAGCGTAGCTGTGGGGACATCCTACGAGCAGTACTTC. Amino acid sequence: CASSVAVGTSYEQYF.

The chain recombines TRBV7-8 with TRBJ1-1; D may be TRBD1 (5 bases). This CDR3 spans 16 amino acids. V dropped 2 bases and J dropped 3 bases, with 16 bases sitting between them. Looked up from germline, CDR1 is SGHVS and CDR2 is FQNEAQ. CDR3 nucleotide sequence: TGTGCCAGCAGCTTAAGGGCTCGACAGACAGACACTGAAGCTTTCTTT. Protein product: CASSLRARQTDTEAFF.

The chain has TRBV9 and TRBJ2-1; 7 bases are shared with TRBD2. V trimming: 0 bases; J trimming: 2 bases; junction bases outside the gene matches: 11. Germline V gives CDR1 SGDLS, CDR2 YYNGEE. The CDR3 loop spans 18 amino acids. The CDR3 protein is CASSVASSTSHPYNEQFF. The DNA for the CDR3 is TGTGCCAGCAGCGTAGCTTCCTCGACTAGCCATCCCTACAATGAGCAGTTCTTC.

The count of this clone is one. The rearrangement links TRBV16 to TRBJ2-1, with D possibly matching TRBD2 (6 bases). Germline CDR1 KGHSY, CDR2 FQNENV. Trimming removed 3 bases at V and 2 bases at J, with 14 bases between. The CDR3 consists of 16 residues. CDR3 amino acids: CASSQEGTRTYNEQFF. Written as DNA, the CDR3 is TGTGCCAGCAGCCAGGAGGGGACCAGGACCTACAATGAGCAGTTCTTC.

This clone was counted only a few times. Here the CDR3 reads CASSQSGYGYTF. DNA of the CDR3: TGTGCCAGCAGCCAATCCGGGTATGGCTACACCTTC. This chain links TRBV16 with TRBJ1-2; D is undetermined. There are 12 residues in the CDR3. Germline-derived CDR1 and CDR2 are KGHSY and FQNENV. V was pared by 0 bases and J by 5 bases, with 4 bases between.

The CDR3 DNA is TGTGCCAGCAGTTCTAGGTATAGCAATCAGCCCCAGCATTTT. Its protein product is CASSSRYSNQPQHF. This rearrangement joins TRBV27 to TRBJ1-5; D is unresolved. The CDR3 totals 14 residues. Germline CDR1 is MNHEY and CDR2 is SMNVEV (reference sequence). V was pared by 4 bases and J by 0 bases, with 7 bases between.

The chain joins TRBV6-1 to TRBJ2-3, with D possibly matching TRBD1 (5 bases). CDR1 and CDR2 (germline): MNHNS, SASEGT. This CDR3 has 17 amino acids. The V end was cut by 1 base, the J end by 0 bases, with 14 bases between. Written as DNA, the CDR3 is TGTGCCAGCAGTGAAGAACGGCAGGGAATTAGCACAGATACGCAGTATTTT. It translates to CASSEERQGISTDTQYF.

The CDR3 DNA reads as TGCAGCGCCACGTTTTGGGCCCCGCACACTGAAGCTTTCTTT. Its protein product is CSATFWAPHTEAFF. The chain joins TRBV29-1 to TRBJ1-1; D is undetermined. This CDR3 region has 14 residues. Looked up from germline, CDR1 is SQVTM and CDR2 is ANQGSEA. The ends were cut back, 7 bases at V and 3 bases at J, with 18 bases in the middle.